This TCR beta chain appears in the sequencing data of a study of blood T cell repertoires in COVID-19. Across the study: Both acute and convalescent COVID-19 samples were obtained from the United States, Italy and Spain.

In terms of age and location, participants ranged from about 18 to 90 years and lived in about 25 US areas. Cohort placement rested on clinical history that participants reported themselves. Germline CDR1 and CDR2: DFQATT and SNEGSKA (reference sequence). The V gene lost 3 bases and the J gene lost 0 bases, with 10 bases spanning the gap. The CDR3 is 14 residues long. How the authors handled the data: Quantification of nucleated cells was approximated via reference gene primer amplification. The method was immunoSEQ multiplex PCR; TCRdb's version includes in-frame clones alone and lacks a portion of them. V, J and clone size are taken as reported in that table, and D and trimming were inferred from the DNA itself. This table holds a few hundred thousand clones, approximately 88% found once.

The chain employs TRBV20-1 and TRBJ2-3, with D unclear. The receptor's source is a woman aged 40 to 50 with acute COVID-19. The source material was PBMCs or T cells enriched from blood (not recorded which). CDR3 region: CSASDQISTDTQYF. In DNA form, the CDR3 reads TGCAGTGCTAGTGATCAGATTAGCACAGATACGCAGTATTTT.